These 17 T cell receptor beta chains were all obtained from the same sample, sequenced in a study of blood T cell repertoires in COVID-19. Produced via immunoSEQ multiplex PCR; TCRdb's table is partial and in-frame only. Altogether about 130,000 clones are present, roughly 90% being singletons, with the ten largest covering about 4.5%. Sequenced material: peripheral blood. The source is a man in his 60s with COVID-19, enrolled during active disease.

This clone has only one observation. J is TRBJ2-3 and V is TRBV24-1; 9 bases line up with TRBD2. The CDR3 is 13 amino acids. Per germline, CDR1 KGHDR and CDR2 SFDVKD. V lost 8 bases and J lost 6; bases outside the gene matches: 5. The CDR3 DNA sequence: TGTGCCACCAAGGTAGCGGGGGACGATACGCAGTATTTT. Translating it yields CATKVAGDDTQYF.

This clone was seen just once. The chain uses TRBV5-5 and TRBJ2-7; D possibly corresponds to TRBD1 (6 bases). The CDR3 is 17 amino acids. In germline, CDR1 is SGHKS, CDR2 YYEKEE (reference sequence). The germline V and J ends were trimmed by 5 bases and 2 bases, with 23 bases remaining between them. In DNA, the CDR3 is TGTGCCAGCAGACTCCGGGACACCCTCCCTCCTACCTACGAGCAGTACTTC. Its protein product is CASRLRDTLPPTYEQYF.

This chain links TRBV7-9 with TRBJ1-4; perhaps TRBD1 as D (5 bases). V was trimmed by 3 bases and J by 7 bases, leaving 18 bases between them. The CDR3 contains 16 residues. Germline V CDR1 and CDR2: SEHNR, FQNEAQ (reference sequence). CDR3 bases: TGTGCCAGCAGCTTGGGCGGGGGAACCCTTGGTGAAAAACTGTTTTTT. Its protein product is CASSLGGGTLGEKLFF.

The rearrangement joins TRBV4-2 to TRBJ2-7; the D gene is possibly TRBD2 (6 bases). The CDR3 spans 15 residues. Germline assignment: CDR1 LGHNA and CDR2 YNFKEQ. V shed 0 bases and J shed 5 bases, with 14 bases lying between them. CDR3 in amino acids: CASSQEEEGRNEQYF. The CDR3 coding sequence is TGTGCCAGCAGCCAAGAAGAGGAGGGGAGGAACGAGCAGTACTTC.

The rearrangement uses TRBV24-1 and TRBJ2-1; 7 bases agree with TRBD1. V gave up 6 bases and J gave up 4 bases; unmatched junction bases: 5. Germline values: CDR1 KGHDR, CDR2 SFDVKD. This CDR3 spans 14 amino acids. The chain's CDR3 is CATSLGQAYNEQFF. The DNA for the CDR3 is TGTGCCACCAGTCTCGGACAGGCATACAATGAGCAGTTCTTC.

The chain carries TRBV12-3 or TRBV12-4 and TRBJ1-4, with D perhaps matching TRBD1 (6 bases). With 8 bases removed from V and 6 bases from J, the gap between germline ends came to 13 bases. This CDR3 is built from 13 residues. CDR3 protein: CASATGYDEKLFF. The CDR3 DNA reads TGTGCCAGCGCCACAGGGTATGATGAAAAACTGTTTTTT.

V gene TRBV3-1 (or the pseudogene TRBV3-2) combines with J gene TRBJ1-5; D is unresolved. The CDR3 sequence is 12 residues long. The germline CDR1 and CDR2 sequences are LGHDT and YNNKEL (reference sequence). Between the trimmed V and J ends, which lost 4 bases and 4 bases, there was a span of 5 bases. Written as DNA, the CDR3 is TGTGCCAGCAGCCCGGGTAATCAGCCCCAGCATTTT. It codes for CASSPGNQPQHF.

The chain is built from TRBV5-1 and TRBJ2-1; 11 bases are a match to TRBD2. The CDR3 covers 15 residues. The V and J ends lost 6 bases and 6 bases, in that order; junction bases with no gene match: 8. Looked up from germline, CDR1 is SGHRS and CDR2 is YFSETQ. The CDR3 DNA is TGCGCCAGCACCCCGCCGGGACTAGCGGTCAATGAGCAGTTCTTC. This codes for CASTPPGLAVNEQFF. The full variable domain, its missing parts supplied by reference TRBV5-1 and TRBJ2-1, is KAGVTQTPRYLIKTRGQQVTLSCSPISGHRSVSWYQQTPGQGLQFLFEYFSETQRNKGNFPGRFSGRQFSNSRSEMNVSTLELGDSALYLCASTPPGLAVNEQFFGPGTRLTVL.

This chain connects TRBV5-1 to TRBJ1-1, with 8 bases aligning to TRBD1. After removal of 1 base from V and 4 bases from J, the junction contained 21 bases not matched to a gene. Per the germline V gene, CDR1 is SGHRS and CDR2 is YFSETQ. The CDR3 runs to 20 residues. The DNA for the CDR3 is TGCGCCAGCAGCTTGCCGGGACAGGTCTTAGGCTTCGAAGGGGGCACTGAAGCTTTCTTT. This translates into CASSLPGQVLGFEGGTEAFF. Full variable domain (remainder filled in from reference TRBV5-1 and TRBJ1-1): KAGVTQTPRYLIKTRGQQVTLSCSPISGHRSVSWYQQTPGQGLQFLFEYFSETQRNKGNFPGRFSGRQFSNSRSEMNVSTLELGDSALYLCASSLPGQVLGFEGGTEAFFGQGTRLTVV.

The chain is built from TRBV14 and TRBJ2-6, with a possible D match to TRBD2 (6 bases). The CDR3 runs to 14 residues. V lost 4 bases, J lost 6 bases, and 10 bases lay in between. Germline CDR1 is SGHDN and CDR2 is FVKESK. This chain's CDR3 is CASSPRREANVLTF. The CDR3 coding sequence is TGTGCCAGCAGCCCCCGGCGGGAGGCCAACGTCCTGACTTTC.

This chain links TRBV5-1 with TRBJ2-3; 12 nucleotides agree with TRBD2. V dropped 4 bases and J dropped 5; count of bases not matched to a gene: 5. The CDR3 totals 15 residues. Germline CDR1 is SGHRS and CDR2 is YFSETQ. This chain's CDR3 is CASSRTSGTGDTQYF. The CDR3, as DNA: TGCGCCAGCAGCCGGACTAGCGGGACGGGAGATACGCAGTATTTT.

The rearrangement links TRBV5-4 to TRBJ2-5, with D perhaps matching TRBD2 (7 bases). Between the trimmed V and J ends, which lost 2 bases and 8 bases, there was a span of 16 bases. This CDR3 region has 14 residues. The germline gives CDR1 SGHNT, CDR2 YYREEE (reference sequence). This CDR3 reads CASSLRRGRDTQYF. CDR3 DNA: TGTGCCAGCAGCTTAAGGAGGGGGAGGGATACCCAGTACTTC.

The rearrangement joins TRBV3-1 (or the pseudogene TRBV3-2) to TRBJ1-1, with a tentative D call TRBD1 (5 bases). The V gene's germline CDR1 is LGHDT and CDR2 YNNKEL (reference sequence). CDR3 length: 13 residues. V lost 4 bases and J 6 bases, leaving 12 bases between the germline ends. The DNA of the CDR3 is TGTGCCAGCAGCCCCAGGCGGGGCCCTGAAGCTTTCTTT. This sequence encodes CASSPRRGPEAFF.

This chain links TRBV11-3 with TRBJ2-5; no clear D. V gave up 1 base and J gave up 1 base, with 7 bases separating them. Germline loops: CDR1 SGHNT, CDR2 YENEEA. The CDR3 loop spans 14 amino acids. The CDR3 is CASSLGSGQETQYF. The CDR3 DNA reads as TGTGCCAGCAGCTTAGGTTCAGGCCAAGAGACCCAGTACTTC.

The chain carries TRBV5-1 and TRBJ1-1, with unresolved D. This CDR3 spans 12 amino acids. The V end lost 4 bases, the J end lost 4 bases, and 8 bases lay between the germline ends. Germline CDR1 reads SGHRS; CDR2 reads YFSETQ. The CDR3 nucleotides read TGCGCCAGCAGCCCCTATGGCACTGAAGCTTTCTTT. Its protein is CASSPYGTEAFF.

V gene TRBV29-1 combines with J gene TRBJ2-1, with TRBD2 identical over 7 bases. J lost 0 bases, V lost 3 bases, and 2 bases had no gene match. The CDR3 sequence is 14 residues long. Germline CDR1 SQVTM, CDR2 ANQGSEA. CDR3 sequence: CSVDSGLSYNEQFF. The CDR3 nucleotides read TGCAGCGTTGATAGCGGGCTCTCCTACAATGAGCAGTTCTTC.

The genes are TRBV2 and TRBJ2-2; 8 nucleotides line up with TRBD1. This CDR3 has 14 amino acids. V trimming: 6 bases; J trimming: 1 base; junction bases outside the gene matches: 1. Germline CDR1 reads SNHLY; CDR2 reads FYNNEI. CDR3 sequence: CASRDRVNTGELFF. DNA for the CDR3: TGTGCCAGCAGGGACAGGGTGAACACCGGGGAGCTGTTTTTT. Full variable domain (rest looked up from reference TRBV2 and TRBJ2-2): EPEVTQTPSHQVTQMGQEVILRCVPISNHLYFYWYRQILGQKVEFLVSFYNNEISEKSEIFDDQFSVERPDGSNFTLKIRSTKLEDSAMYFCASRDRVNTGELFFGEGSRLTVL.